Following are 19 T cell receptor beta chains from one sample sequenced in a study of T cell repertoires in cytomegalovirus infection. In TCRdb, the reads were re-called with MiXCR into one record per CDR3 protein. Found here are roughly 990,000 distinct CDR3 sequences, 25% to 40% of them singletons; the top ten hold roughly an eighth. Antigen specificity for these receptors is unknown. The sample consisted of cultured CD8+ T cells from PBMCs, taken from culture after CMV antigen stimulation. The receptors come from a human donor in good health (CMV status not recorded). Some clones in this sample may be carry-over from other donors' samples.

This clonotype was observed many times. The chain joins TRBV7-8 to TRBJ1-2; 8 bases line up with TRBD1. J was trimmed by 4 bases and V by 1 base; bases with no gene match: 5. Germline CDR1 reads SGHVS; CDR2 reads FQNEAQ. The CDR3 covers 15 residues. CDR3 protein: CASSLVRGPLYGYTF. As DNA, the CDR3 is TGTGCCAGCAGCTTAGTCAGGGGGCCCCTCTATGGCTACACCTTC.

The V gene is TRBV4-2, the J gene TRBJ2-7, with TRBD1 identical over 7 bases. The CDR3 extends over 14 amino acids. The ends lost 3 bases at V and 7 bases at J; junction bases unmatched: 9. Germline loops: CDR1 LGHNA, CDR2 YNFKEQ. This CDR3 is CASSQGTEGWEQYF. CDR3 nucleotides: TGTGCCAGCAGCCAGGGGACAGAGGGGTGGGAGCAGTACTTC.

The V gene is TRBV6-2 or TRBV6-3, the J gene TRBJ2-7; tentative D call: TRBD1 (6 bases). The CDR3 runs to 14 residues. Germline assignment: CDR1 MNHEY and CDR2 SVGEGT. Trimming took 7 bases from V and 0 from J, leaving 13 bases between them. Here the CDR3 DNA reads TGTGCCAGCAATTTACAGGGTCTCTCCTACGAGCAGTACGTC. This codes for CASNLQGLSYEQYV.

The CDR3 loop is CSARDRGQGLWGTEAFF. The CDR3 bases are TGCAGTGCTAGAGACCGGGGACAGGGCCTATGGGGCACTGAAGCTTTCTTT. The chain links TRBV20-1 to TRBJ1-1, with 9 bases matching TRBD1. Trimming took 0 bases from V and 4 from J; bases not matched to a gene: 12. CDR1 and CDR2 from the germline V gene are DFQATT and SNEGSKA (reference sequence). The CDR3 length is 17 residues.

The J gene is TRBJ2-7, the V gene TRBV5-1; D not resolved. The CDR3 totals 14 residues. The germline V and J ends were trimmed by 1 base and 3 bases, with 11 bases remaining between them. Germline V gene lookup returns CDR1 SGHRS and CDR2 YFSETQ. CDR3 DNA sequence: TGCGCCAGCAGCTTGTTTCGCCACCTCTACGAGCAGTACGTC. This codes for CASSLFRHLYEQYV.

About this clonotype itself: A single base separates this from a much larger clone, so it may be a read error. This sequence joins TRBV7-2 and TRBJ1-4; tentatively, D is TRBD1 (5 bases). Germline V gene data show CDR1 as SGHTA and CDR2 as FQGNSA. This CDR3 comprises 15 residues. CDR3 nucleotides: TGTGCCAGCAGCTTAAAGACAGCAACTGATGAAAAACTGTTTTTT. Protein product: CASSLKTATDEKLFF.

This clonotype was counted a few times. V gene TRBV6-2 or TRBV6-3 combines with J gene TRBJ2-7; D call uncertain. The CDR3 covers 13 residues. Germline CDR1 is MNHEY and CDR2 is SVGEGT. Here the CDR3 DNA reads TGTGCGTCGCAGGATCGAAGTTACTACGAGCAGTACGTC. Encoded protein: CASQDRSYYEQYV.

The chain employs TRBV7-8 and TRBJ2-3; D gene ambiguous. The germline V and J ends were trimmed by 1 base and 2 bases, with 13 bases remaining between them. The germline gives CDR1 SGHVS, CDR2 FQNEAQ. The CDR3 loop spans 16 amino acids. The CDR3 sequence is CASSLDGVYPTDTQYF. The CDR3 nucleotides read TGTGCCAGCAGCTTAGATGGGGTATACCCCACAGATACGCAGTATTTT.

The chain uses TRBV7-9 and TRBJ1-4; D is possibly TRBD1 (6 bases). Trimming shortened V by 1 base and J by 6 bases, and 15 bases separated the two germline ends. Germline-derived CDR1 and CDR2 are SEHNR and FQNEAQ (reference sequence). CDR3 length: 16 amino acids. The DNA of the CDR3 is TGTGCCAGCAGCTTAGGGCGCATTCACAGGGATGAAAAACTGTTTTTT. It is translated as CASSLGRIHRDEKLFF.

This clonotype was seen a single time. This chain uses TRBV12-3 or TRBV12-4 with TRBJ1-1, with D uncertain. CDR3 length: 14 amino acids. Between the trimmed V and J ends, which lost 6 bases and 2 bases, there was a span of 13 bases. CDR3 nucleotide sequence: TGTGCCAGCAGGGCTGGCGTAGGTAACACTGAAGCTTTCTTT. This translates into CASRAGVGNTEAFF.

The V and J genes are TRBV6-2 or TRBV6-3 and TRBJ1-2; possibly TRBD1 for D (5 bases). The CDR3 is 14 amino acids. V lost 2 bases and J lost 3, with 10 bases in between. In germline, CDR1 is MNHEY, CDR2 SVGEGT. Here the CDR3 reads CASSYTGTDYGYTF. As DNA, the CDR3 is TGTGCCAGCAGTTACACCGGGACTGACTATGGCTACACCTTC.

This chain connects TRBV12-3 or TRBV12-4 to TRBJ2-3, with 9 bases matching TRBD2. With V trimmed by 1 base and J by 2 bases, 10 bases remained unmatched. The CDR3 covers 18 residues. Here the CDR3 reads CASSLGVAGEILTDTQYF. The CDR3 nucleotides read TGTGCCAGCAGTTTAGGGGTAGCGGGGGAGATACTCACAGATACGCAGTATTTT.

In its sample, this clonotype was seen a few times. The chain employs TRBV6-5 and TRBJ2-7, with D possibly TRBD1 on 6 matching bases. Trimming stripped 2 bases from V and 9 bases from J, with 14 bases between. Germline assignment: CDR1 MNHEY and CDR2 SVGAGI. The CDR3 consists of 13 residues. CDR3 nucleotides: TGTGCCAGCAGTTACGTGGGGCAAGGGGGGCAGTACGTC. Protein sequence: CASSYVGQGGQYV.

V and J are TRBV6-5 and TRBJ2-5, with 9 bases lining up with TRBD1. J lost 4 bases, V lost 2 bases, and 11 bases had no gene match. The germline V gene has CDR1 MNHEY and CDR2 SVGAGI. This CDR3 is built from 17 residues. Here the CDR3 reads CASSYGGSGTGLETQYF. The CDR3 bases are TGTGCCAGCAGTTACGGGGGGTCCGGGACAGGGTTAGAGACCCAGTACTTC.

The genes are TRBV6-1 and TRBJ1-2, with 10 bases identical to TRBD1. Germline CDR1 reads MNHNS; CDR2 reads SASEGT. V lost 2 bases to trimming and J lost 6 bases; unmatched junction nucleotides: 6. The CDR3 covers 15 residues. DNA for the CDR3: TGTGCCAGCAGTGAACCGGGACAGGGGCGGAATGGCTACACCTTC. Translating gives CASSEPGQGRNGYTF.

The J gene is TRBJ2-5, the V gene TRBV28; 8 bases map to TRBD1. CDR3 length: 17 amino acids. The germline V gene has CDR1 MDHEN and CDR2 SYDVKM. Trimming removed 1 base from V and 5 bases from J; junction bases left unmatched: 12. The CDR3 here is CASSLFGQGFMGETQYF. The CDR3 DNA sequence: TGTGCCAGCAGTTTATTCGGACAGGGATTTATGGGGGAGACCCAGTACTTC. The whole variable domain, filled in from reference TRBV28 and TRBJ2-5, reads DVKVTQSSRYLVKRTGEKVFLECVQDMDHENMFWYRQDPGLGLRLIYFSYDVKMKEKGDIPEGYSVSREKKERFSLILESASTNQTSMYLCASSLFGQGFMGETQYFGPGTRLLVL.

This clonotype showed up many times. The V and J genes are TRBV7-2 and TRBJ2-1, with D maybe TRBD2 (5 bases). Germline CDR1 SGHTA, CDR2 FQGNSA. CDR3 length: 13 residues. Trimming took off 11 bases at V and 5 bases at J, with 16 bases between the two ends. In DNA, the CDR3 is TGTGCCGTTGTCGGGGTAGCCCACAATGAGCAGTTCTTC. As protein: CAVVGVAHNEQFF.

This clonotype was observed once. The junction departs from germline at one end; a sequencing error may be responsible. The CDR3 nucleotides read TGTGCCAACAGTCCCCCGGGGCAGCCCCAGCATTTT. As protein: CANSPPGQPQHF. The rearrangement joins TRBV27 to TRBJ1-5; D is undetermined. Germline assignment: CDR1 MNHEY and CDR2 SMNVEV (reference sequence). The CDR3 runs 12 residues.

In this sample, this clonotype turned up many times. The V gene is TRBV7-2, the J gene TRBJ2-2; possible D gene TRBD1, 6 bases. Germline CDR1 reads SGHTA; CDR2 reads FQGNSA. The CDR3 extends over 16 amino acids. V dropped 2 bases and J dropped 0 bases, with 10 bases sitting between them. The CDR3 is CASSLPDSTNTGELFF. In DNA, the CDR3 is TGTGCCAGCAGCTTACCGGACAGTACGAACACCGGGGAGCTGTTTTTT.